The TCR beta chain described here comes from a study of breast tumors, draining lymph nodes, adjacent tissues. Study-wide results and caveats: Tumors had less TCR diversity than lymph nodes, more than nontumor tissue. That most tumor T cells come from lymph nodes remained unproven. Data fit most tumor T cells coming from lymph node, expanding in tumor.

In this sample, this clonotype turned up many times. Its antigen remains unidentified. TCRdb re-called the multiplex PCR reads through MiXCR, storing one row per CDR3 protein. This sample has about 53,000 distinct CDR3 sequences; roughly 39% occur once, and the top ten carry roughly a tenth. Germline V CDR1 and CDR2: SEHNR, FQNEAQ (reference sequence). The CDR3 is made up of 11 amino acids. V gave up 4 bases and J gave up 6 bases, with 6 bases separating them. The source material was breast tumor tissue. This TCR derives from a female donor with breast cancer. Some clones in this sample may be carry-over from other donors' samples. The gene calls are TRBV7-9 and TRBJ1-1; D gene ambiguous. The CDR3 here is CASSSTPEAFF. In DNA, the CDR3 is TGTGCCAGCAGCTCAACCCCTGAAGCTTTCTTT.